One sample yielded the 13 T cell receptor beta chains listed below, sequenced in a study of T cell responses to AZD1222 COVID-19 vaccine. Profiled with immunoSEQ multiplex PCR; TCRdb holds only in-frame clones, not every one. The table records about 97,000 clones, about 90% of them present only once. The sequenced sample was peripheral blood, obtained on day 0 of AZD1222 vaccination. Receptors originate from an adult in good health.

This chain connects TRBV28 to TRBJ1-4; 7 positions agree with TRBD1. CDR3 length: 14 residues. Germline lookup yields CDR1 MDHEN and CDR2 SYDVKM. Trimming cost V 6 bases and J 7 bases; bases outside gene matches: 8. The CDR3 coding sequence is TGTGCCAGCAGCGGGGACAGTCGTACTGAAAAACTGTTTTTT. This codes for CASSGDSRTEKLFF.

The chain is built from TRBV29-1 and TRBJ2-5; D remains unclear. V lost 4 bases to trimming and J lost 4 bases, with 13 bases between them. This CDR3 has 13 residues. Looked up from germline, CDR1 is SQVTM and CDR2 is ANQGSEA. The CDR3 region is CSVVRILRETQYF. CDR3 nucleotide sequence: TGCAGCGTTGTTCGCATTCTGAGAGAGACCCAGTACTTC.

This clone was seen once. This chain links TRBV11-1 with TRBJ1-2, with D tentatively TRBD1 (5 bases). This CDR3 is built from 15 residues. Looked up from germline, CDR1 is SGHAT and CDR2 is FQDESV (reference sequence). The ends were cut back, 3 bases at V and 3 bases at J, with 14 bases in the middle. DNA of the CDR3: TGTGCCAGCAGCTTGGAGCCCCAGGGACACTATGGCTACACCTTC. It yields the protein CASSLEPQGHYGYTF.

CDR3 amino acids: CAIRETQRNTEAFF. The CDR3 DNA follows: TGTGCCATCAGAGAGACGCAGCGGAACACTGAAGCTTTCTTT. The rearrangement uses TRBV10-3 and TRBJ1-1; D gene uncertain. The germline V gene encodes CDR1 ENHRY and CDR2 SYGVKD. V lost 6 bases and J 1 base, leaving 12 bases between the germline ends. The CDR3 runs 14 residues.

This chain joins TRBV29-1 and TRBJ1-2; D gene uncertain. This CDR3 contains 13 residues. Germline assignment: CDR1 SQVTM and CDR2 ANQGSEA. The germline V and J ends were trimmed by 0 bases and 6 bases, with 11 bases remaining between them. This CDR3 reads CSVEESAADGYTF. The CDR3 DNA sequence: TGCAGCGTTGAAGAGTCGGCAGCGGATGGCTACACCTTC.

V usage is TRBV4-1 and J usage is TRBJ1-1; possibly TRBD1 for D (5 bases). The ends were cut back, 1 base at V and 1 base at J, with 10 bases in the middle. The CDR3 length is 15 residues. Germline CDR1 and CDR2: MGHRA and YSYEKL. DNA of the CDR3: TGCGCCAGCAGCCAAGTGGGACGTAGGAACACTGAAGCTTTCTTT. Translated, it gives CASSQVGRRNTEAFF.

The chain joins TRBV5-1 to TRBJ1-2; weak D call: TRBD1 (6 bases). Germline V gene sequence: CDR1 SGHRS, CDR2 YFSETQ. V was shortened by 3 bases and J by 6 bases, with 15 bases between the two germline ends. The CDR3 length is 14 residues. The CDR3 nucleotides read TGCGCCAGCAGCTGGGGCGGGGGCGCAAATGGCTACACCTTC. It is translated as CASSWGGGANGYTF.

In its sample, this clone was seen many times. This chain joins TRBV7-3 and TRBJ2-6; the D is unclear. V shed 4 bases and J shed 0 bases, with 7 bases lying between them. The CDR3 length is 15 residues. CDR1 and CDR2 (germline): SGHTA, FQGTGA. CDR3 amino acids: CASSWDSSGANVLTF. CDR3 coding DNA: TGTGCCAGCAGCTGGGATAGCTCTGGGGCCAACGTCCTGACTTTC.

CDR3 DNA sequence: TGCGCCAGCAGCTTGGGACAGGGTTGGGTCTGGACTAATGAAAAACTGTTTTTT. Its protein product is CASSLGQGWVWTNEKLFF. The chain joins TRBV5-1 to TRBJ1-4, with 7 nucleotides matching TRBD1. From germline, CDR1 is SGHRS and CDR2 YFSETQ. Unmatched junction bases numbered 10, after V lost 0 bases and J lost 2 bases. The CDR3 has 18 amino acids.

The chain carries TRBV4-1 and TRBJ2-7; D gene uncertain. Germline lookup yields CDR1 MGHRA and CDR2 YSYEKL. The CDR3 is 16 residues long. The V gene lost 3 bases and the J gene lost 2 bases, with 17 bases spanning the gap. The CDR3 loop is CASSQEVAPDPYEQYF. CDR3 nucleotide sequence: TGCGCCAGCAGCCAGGAAGTAGCTCCGGACCCCTACGAGCAGTACTTC.

The V and J genes are TRBV5-1 and TRBJ2-7, with 8 positions matching TRBD1. The ends lost 0 bases at V and 7 bases at J; junction bases unmatched: 0. Germline CDR1 SGHRS, CDR2 YFSETQ. This CDR3 is built from 12 residues. The CDR3 coding sequence is TGCGCCAGCAGCTTGGGACAGGGGGAGCAGTACTTC. Translated: CASSLGQGEQYF.

The CDR3 spells CASSQDPAVVGGLNEQFF. In DNA, the CDR3 is TGTGCCAGCAGCCAAGATCCGGCCGTTGTGGGGGGCCTGAATGAGCAGTTCTTC. The chain employs TRBV3-1 (or the pseudogene TRBV3-2) and TRBJ2-1; either TRBD1 or TRBD2 may supply D (6 bases each). The CDR3 totals 18 residues. The germline V and J ends were trimmed by 0 bases and 7 bases, with 22 bases remaining between them. The germline V gene encodes CDR1 LGHDT and CDR2 YNNKEL (reference sequence).

V and J are TRBV29-1 and TRBJ2-7; D gene unclear. The CDR3 has 13 residues. The V gene lost 4 bases and the J gene lost 0 bases, with 10 bases spanning the gap. Germline lookup yields CDR1 SQVTM and CDR2 ANQGSEA. CDR3 sequence reads: CSVVSPVSYEQYF. The CDR3 DNA sequence: TGCAGCGTTGTGTCGCCCGTCTCCTACGAGCAGTACTTC.